The rows below give T cell receptor beta chains drawn from one sample of a study of sequential checkpoint blockade in melanoma. TCRdb's copy holds only in-frame clones and misses some; the assay was immunoSEQ multiplex PCR. Of about 12,000 clones in the sample, roughly 60% are singletons; the top ten hold 20% to 25%. The starting material was CD8+ T cells sorted from blood (inferred from file names), obtained from a patient given nivolumab and ipilimumab in sequence. The origin of the receptors is a human donor with melanoma. Each CDR3 is given with its conserved first and last residue. Each record gives: clone size, V gene, J gene, D gene, CDR3 DNA, CDR3 protein. D genes are given only for firm matches. A clone size is listed for some rows: how often the clone was seen (once, few, many), or a class if it is expanded.

abundance: .; v_gene: TRBV28; j_gene: TRBJ2-7; d_gene: .; CDR3nt: TGTGCCAGCAGTTTTATCCCAGGCGAAACCTACGAGCAGTACTTC; CDR3aa: CASSFIPGETYEQYF
abundance: medium-sized; v_gene: TRBV30; j_gene: TRBJ2-7; d_gene: TRBD1; CDR3nt: TGTGCCTGGAGTGTACCGTACTACAGGGGGGTTCCGGGGCAGTACTTC; CDR3aa: CAWSVPYYRGVPGQYF
abundance: .; v_gene: TRBV19; j_gene: TRBJ2-2; d_gene: TRBD1; CDR3nt: TGTGCCAGTAGCGGGACAGGGACTGCCGGGGAGCTGTTTTTT; CDR3aa: CASSGTGTAGELFF
abundance: .; v_gene: TRBV30; j_gene: TRBJ2-3; d_gene: .; CDR3nt: TGTGCCTGGGCCGCGGGGACCTCTAGCACAGATACGCAGTATTTT; CDR3aa: CAWAAGTSSTDTQYF
abundance: .; v_gene: TRBV19; j_gene: TRBJ2-3; d_gene: .; CDR3nt: TGTGCCAGTAATAATCTCCGAGATACGCAGTATTTT; CDR3aa: CASNNLRDTQYF
abundance: medium-sized; v_gene: TRBV5-4; j_gene: TRBJ2-7; d_gene: .; CDR3nt: TGTGCCAGCAGTCGCGCCTCAGGGCTCTCCTACGAGCAGTACTTC; CDR3aa: CASSRASGLSYEQYF
abundance: .; v_gene: TRBV11-3; j_gene: TRBJ2-1; d_gene: TRBD2; CDR3nt: TGTGCCAGCAGCTTAGACCCCTCAACCTCAAGGACTAGCGGGCGCAATGAGCAGTTCTTC; CDR3aa: CASSLDPSTSRTSGRNEQFF
abundance: .; v_gene: TRBV6-5; j_gene: TRBJ1-1; d_gene: TRBD1; CDR3nt: TGTGCCAGCAGTTACATGACAGGGGGCACTGAAGCTTTCTTT; CDR3aa: CASSYMTGGTEAFF
abundance: .; v_gene: TRBV25-1; j_gene: TRBJ1-4; d_gene: .; CDR3nt: TGTGCCAGCAGTGAATGGGCTGCAACTAATGAAAAACTGTTTTTT; CDR3aa: CASSEWAATNEKLFF
abundance: few; v_gene: TRBV28; j_gene: TRBJ1-1; d_gene: .; CDR3nt: TGTGCCAGCAGTTTATTACAGGGCCCTAAGACTGAAGCTTTCTTT; CDR3aa: CASSLLQGPKTEAFF
abundance: once; v_gene: TRBV11-1; j_gene: TRBJ1-2; d_gene: .; CDR3nt: TGTGCCAGCAGCCTTCGACGATTGGAGGGCTACACCTTC; CDR3aa: CASSLRRLEGYTF